This T cell receptor beta chain stems from a study of cytomegalovirus exposure and HLA in healthy donors. Germline V gives CDR1 MDHEN, CDR2 SYDVKM. Trimming cost V 6 bases and J 1 base; bases outside gene matches: 4. The CDR3 totals 14 residues. A multiplex PCR was run with 60 Vbeta primers and 13 Jbeta primers. Produced via immunoSEQ multiplex PCR; TCRdb's table is partial and in-frame only. The data show roughly 99,000 clones, over 75% seen once. The sequenced material came from PBMCs. The clonotype was recovered from a male donor in good health and CMV-seronegative. This chain uses TRBV28 with TRBJ1-1, with 8 bases matching TRBD1. The CDR3 is CASSFQGANTEAFF. The CDR3 region has the DNA TGTGCCAGCAGCTTCCAGGGGGCGAACACTGAAGCTTTCTTT.